This T cell receptor beta chain was observed in a study of tumor-infiltrating lymphocytes in primary liver carcinoma. On the study more broadly: Those enrolled were patients of both sexes, who were aged 30 to 69 years. All lesions had stage T1-T3 N0M0 and roughly 4 to 11 cm widths. Study-wide findings and caveats: Tumor-adjacent and tumor-blood pairs shared less of their repertoires than tumor region pairs shared. Tumors carried a top-250-clone fraction significantly exceeding that of blood (p = 0.039).

Note on this clonotype: Its antigen is currently unknown. Sequence at one end of the junction differs from germline and may be a read error.

The roughly 19-32 mg bulk tissue piece was not sorted before simultaneous RNA and DNA extraction. cDNA specific to TCR beta was made from 500 ng of total RNA, with a constant-region primer employed for priming. Sequencing libraries for TCR beta derived from three nested multiplex PCR rounds that used slightly modified ARM-PCR. A C-beta reverse primer was combined with TRBV1-TRBV30 forward primers in the first two PCR rounds, and each round had approximately 10 cycles. In TCRdb, the multiplex PCR reads were re-called with MiXCR into one record per CDR3 protein. The sample has some 130,000 distinct CDR3 sequences; approximately 71% are singletons. This CDR3 region has 16 residues. Germline lookup yields CDR1 MGHRA and CDR2 YSYEKL.

The chain combines TRBV4-1 with TRBJ1-1; tentative D call: TRBD1 (5 bases). This TCR came from an older woman with primary liver carcinoma and hepatitis B virus infection. Sequenced input: tumor-adjacent normal liver tissue. The CDR3 sequence: CASSQGPGSVYTEAFF. CDR3 DNA sequence: TGCGCCAGTAGCCAAGGCCCAGGGAGTGTGTACACTGAAGCTTTCTTT.